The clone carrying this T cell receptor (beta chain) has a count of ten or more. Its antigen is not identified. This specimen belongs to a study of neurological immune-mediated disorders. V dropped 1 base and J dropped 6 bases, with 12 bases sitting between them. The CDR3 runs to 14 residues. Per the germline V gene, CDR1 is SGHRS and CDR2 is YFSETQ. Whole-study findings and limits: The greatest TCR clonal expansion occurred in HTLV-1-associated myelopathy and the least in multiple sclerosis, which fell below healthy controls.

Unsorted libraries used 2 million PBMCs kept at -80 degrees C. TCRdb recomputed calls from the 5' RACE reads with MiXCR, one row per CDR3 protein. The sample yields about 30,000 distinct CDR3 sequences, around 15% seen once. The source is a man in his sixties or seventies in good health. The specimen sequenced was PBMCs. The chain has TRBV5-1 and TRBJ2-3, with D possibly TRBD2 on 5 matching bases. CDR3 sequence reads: CASSLTGEHDTQYF. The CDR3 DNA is TGCGCCAGCAGCTTGACCGGGGAACATGATACGCAGTATTTT.